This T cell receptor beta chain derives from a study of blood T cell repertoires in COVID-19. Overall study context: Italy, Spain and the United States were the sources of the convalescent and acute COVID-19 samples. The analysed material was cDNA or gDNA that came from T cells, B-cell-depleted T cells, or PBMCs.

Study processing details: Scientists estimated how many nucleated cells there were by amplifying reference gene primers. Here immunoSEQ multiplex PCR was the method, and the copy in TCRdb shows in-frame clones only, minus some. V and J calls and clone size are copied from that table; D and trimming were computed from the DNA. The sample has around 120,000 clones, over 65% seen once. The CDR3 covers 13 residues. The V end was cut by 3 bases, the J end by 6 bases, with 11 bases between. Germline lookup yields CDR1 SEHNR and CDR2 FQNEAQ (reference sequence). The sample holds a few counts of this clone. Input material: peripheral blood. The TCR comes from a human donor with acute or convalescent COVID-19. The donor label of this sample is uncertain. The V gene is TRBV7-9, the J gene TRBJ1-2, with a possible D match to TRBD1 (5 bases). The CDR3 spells CASSFSGPNGYTF. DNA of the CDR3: TGTGCCAGCAGCTTCTCAGGGCCCAATGGCTACACCTTC.